These 14 T cell receptor beta chains were sequenced from one sample in a study of T-cell reconstitution after alpha-beta-depleted transplantation in children (TCRdb year 2016). Library prep was done by PCR. Sequencing took place on an Illumina HiSeq 2500. Molecular barcoding was employed in the preparation of TCR libraries, with unique molecular identifiers being used to normalize TCRbeta repertoire quantification. TCRdb itself trimmed the public reads at Q25 with fastp, ran MiXCR and retained productive beta chains. Entries are consolidated by CDR3 protein sequence, retaining the most common genes and DNA. This sample holds almost 250,000 distinct CDR3 sequences; roughly 23% were observed only once. The leading ten clones occupy 2% to 3% of the sample. What this sample's treatment or condition label stands for: allogeneic hematopoietic cell transplantation with graft depleted of TCRalphabeta T cells and CD19 B cells.

This sample comprised PBMCs, obtained before TCRalphabeta/CD19-depleted stem cell transplant. The receptors originated from a girl aged 2-10 years with Fanconi anemia, due to receive a stem cell transplant.

This clonotype has a count of ten or more. The rearrangement joins TRBV29-1 to TRBJ2-7; 10 bases are a match to TRBD1. The CDR3 is made up of 14 amino acids. J lost 1 base, V lost 3 bases, and 3 bases had no gene match. Germline CDR1 reads SQVTM; CDR2 reads ANQGSEA. The CDR3 nucleotides are TGCAGCGTTGAGTTGGGACAGGGGTCCTACGAGCAGTACTTC. Its translation: CSVELGQGSYEQYF.

This clonotype was recorded a few times. Written as DNA, the CDR3 is TGCAGTGCTGACTTCTCCTACGAGCAGTACTTC. Protein sequence: CSADFSYEQYF. The chain employs TRBV20-1 and TRBJ2-7; no reliable D call. Germline values: CDR1 DFQATT, CDR2 SNEGSKA (reference sequence). V was clipped by 5 bases and J by 0 bases, with 5 bases between them. This CDR3 spans 11 amino acids.

The chain links TRBV29-1 to TRBJ2-5; 7 nucleotides align to TRBD1. Germline CDR1 and CDR2: SQVTM and ANQGSEA. V shed 3 bases, J shed 3 bases, and the junction held 4 bases outside the gene matches. The CDR3 sequence is 13 residues long. The CDR3 nucleotides are TGCAGCGTTGACTGGGACAGTGAAGAGACCCAGTACTTC. This encodes CSVDWDSEETQYF.

This clonotype was detected ten times or more. CDR3 DNA sequence: TGCAGTGCTAGAGTCCAAACGAATGAGCAGTTCTTC. Its protein is CSARVQTNEQFF. The chain uses TRBV20-1 and TRBJ2-1, with D unclear. Germline V lookup: CDR1 DFQATT, CDR2 SNEGSKA (reference sequence). V lost 1 base and J lost 7, with 8 bases in between. CDR3 length: 12 amino acids.

This clonotype was detected once. The chain joins TRBV29-1 to TRBJ2-1; the match to TRBD1 covers 7 bases. CDR1 and CDR2 (germline): SQVTM, ANQGSEA. Losses at the gene ends were 7 bases for V and 3 bases for J; bases not matched to a gene: 6. The CDR3 is 13 residues long. The CDR3 sequence is CSARDSIYNEQFF. CDR3 nucleotides: TGCAGCGCCCGGGACAGTATCTACAATGAGCAGTTCTTC.

This clonotype was detected ten times or more. The rearrangement uses TRBV12-3 or TRBV12-4 and TRBJ1-5, with unresolved D. This CDR3 has 15 residues. The germline V and J ends were trimmed by 3 bases and 0 bases, with 9 bases remaining between them. The DNA for the CDR3 is TGTGCCAGCAGTTTGGGCACAAATAGCAATCAGCCCCAGCATTTT. Residues: CASSLGTNSNQPQHF.

CDR3 region: CAWGQRGYTF. CDR3 bases: TGTGCCTGGGGACAGCGGGGCTACACCTTC. The V call is TRBV30, the J call TRBJ1-2; tentative D call: TRBD1 (6 bases). V lost 5 bases and J 8 bases, leaving 9 bases between the germline ends. There are 10 residues in the CDR3. Germline CDR1 is GTSNPN and CDR2 is SVGIG (reference sequence). Supplemented by reference TRBV30 and TRBJ1-2, the full variable domain reads SQTIHQWPATLVQPVGSPLSLECTVEGTSNPNLYWYRQAAGRGLQLLFYSVGIGQISSEVPQNLSASRPQDRQFILSSKKLLLSDSGFYLCAWGQRGYTFGSGTRLTVV.

This clonotype was found a few times. The chain carries TRBV5-1 and TRBJ2-6; D unresolved. The germline gives CDR1 SGHRS, CDR2 YFSETQ. The CDR3 spans 20 residues. The germline V and J ends were trimmed by 0 bases and 4 bases, with 23 bases remaining between them. The CDR3 here is CASSLVTASLPLGGANVLTF. Written as DNA, the CDR3 is TGCGCCAGCAGCTTGGTGACGGCCTCACTTCCCCTTGGGGGGGCCAACGTCCTGACTTTC. The complete variable domain, with remaining parts taken from reference TRBV5-1 and TRBJ2-6, reads KAGVTQTPRYLIKTRGQQVTLSCSPISGHRSVSWYQQTPGQGLQFLFEYFSETQRNKGNFPGRFSGRQFSNSRSEMNVSTLELGDSALYLCASSLVTASLPLGGANVLTFGAGSRLTVL.

The rearrangement links TRBV20-1 to TRBJ2-3; tentative D call: TRBD2 (5 bases). Looked up from germline, CDR1 is DFQATT and CDR2 is SNEGSKA (reference sequence). This CDR3 contains 13 residues. Trimming stripped 1 base from V and 1 base from J, with 6 bases between. Here the CDR3 DNA reads TGCAGTGCTAGAGGAGCGGGCACAGATACGCAGTATTTT. It specifies CSARGAGTDTQYF.

The sample holds many counts of this clonotype. The genes are TRBV5-6 and TRBJ2-7; D unresolved. This CDR3 region has 16 residues. V lost 3 bases, J lost 2 bases, and 18 bases lay in between. CDR1 is SGHDT and CDR2 is YYEEEE in the germline V gene. Written as DNA, the CDR3 is TGTGCCAGCAGCTCCGCCTACCGGGCCAGACCCTACGAGCAGTACTTC. Its protein product is CASSSAYRARPYEQYF.

This clonotype occurred many times. The V call is TRBV20-1, the J call TRBJ2-7, with 11 positions matching TRBD2. CDR1 is DFQATT, CDR2 SNEGSKA, per germline (reference sequence). V lost 3 bases and J lost 2; bases outside the gene matches: 9. This CDR3 contains 16 residues. CDR3: CSASQITSGRTYEQYF. The CDR3 DNA reads as TGCAGTGCTAGTCAAATTACTAGCGGGAGAACCTACGAGCAGTACTTC.

This clonotype has a count of ten or more. This chain joins TRBV18 and TRBJ2-3; D is uncertain. Trimming removed 1 base from V and 2 bases from J, with 4 bases in between. The germline gives CDR1 KGHSH, CDR2 LQKENI. The CDR3 runs to 13 residues. The CDR3 loop reads CASSPQNTDTQYF. The DNA of the CDR3 is TGTGCCAGCTCACCACAAAACACAGATACGCAGTATTTT.

The gene calls are TRBV29-1 and TRBJ2-7; 10 bases fit TRBD1. In germline, CDR1 is SQVTM, CDR2 ANQGSEA. V was clipped by 7 bases and J by 6 bases; unmatched bases: 9. The CDR3 length is 13 residues. CDR3 bases: TGCAGCGGGACCGGGACAGGGGCTTCCGAGCAGTACTTC. This codes for CSGTGTGASEQYF.

In this sample, this clonotype turned up a few times. The chain recombines TRBV5-1 with TRBJ2-7, with TRBD1 identical over 10 bases. Germline V gene sequence: CDR1 SGHRS, CDR2 YFSETQ. V lost 4 bases, J lost 5 bases, and 6 bases stayed unmatched. This CDR3 is built from 14 residues. This CDR3 reads CASSPRDRGDEQYF. CDR3 sequence (DNA): TGCGCCAGCAGCCCCCGGGACAGGGGAGACGAGCAGTACTTC.